The rows below give T cell receptor beta chains drawn from one sample of a study of T cell responses to AZD1222 COVID-19 vaccine. Produced via immunoSEQ multiplex PCR; TCRdb's table is partial and in-frame only. In the table there are around 99,000 clones, approximately 90% of which are singletons. The sequencing here drew on peripheral blood, taken 28 days after the second AZD1222 dose. The receptor set was obtained from an adult who received the AZD1222 COVID-19 vaccine. Each CDR3 is given with its conserved first and last residue. D genes are given only for firm matches. The size field is filled for only some rows; it gives once, few, many or a size class.

. | . | TRBJ2-7 | 15 | TRBV2 | CASSVVSGWVHEQYF | TGTGCCAGCAGTGTAGTGAGCGGGTGGGTCCACGAGCAGTACTTC
. | . | TRBJ2-5 | 13 | TRBV18 | CASSPRSGETQYF | TGTGCCAGCTCACCACGGTCCGGGGAGACCCAGTACTTC
. | . | TRBJ2-5 | 16 | TRBV5-1 | CASSLGFVDDKETQYF | TGCGCCAGCAGCTTGGGATTCGTAGATGACAAAGAGACCCAGTACTTC
. | . | TRBJ1-5 | 15 | TRBV28 | CASSSIGVENQPQHF | TGTGCCAGCAGTTCTATAGGGGTGGAAAATCAGCCCCAGCATTTT
. | . | TRBJ2-2 | 11 | TRBV30 | CAWSIAGELFF | TGTGCCTGGAGTATCGCCGGGGAGCTGTTTTTT
. | . | TRBJ2-2 | 11 | TRBV29-1 | CSVAGSGELFF | TGCAGCGTTGCCGGGAGCGGGGAGCTGTTTTTT
. | . | TRBJ1-5 | 14 | TRBV27 | CASGRQNSNQPQHF | TGTGCCAGCGGACGACAGAATAGCAATCAGCCCCAGCATTTT
TRBD1 | . | TRBJ1-2 | 14 | TRBV7-9 | CASSSEDRGARYTF | TGTGCCAGCAGCTCAGAAGACAGGGGAGCGCGCTACACCTTC
TRBD1 | . | TRBJ1-5 | 18 | TRBV15 | CATSRDSGTGVGNQPQHF | TGTGCCACCAGCAGAGATTCGGGGACAGGGGTCGGAAATCAGCCCCAGCATTTT
. | . | TRBJ2-3 | 15 | TRBV28 | CASNYVGLHGGTQYF | TGTGCCAGCAATTATGTCGGCCTACACGGGGGTACGCAGTATTTT
TRBD2 | once | TRBJ2-1 | 16 | TRBV7-9 | CASSSKEPSGRSEQFF | TGTGCCAGCAGCTCAAAGGAACCTAGCGGGAGGAGTGAGCAGTTCTTC
TRBD1 | . | TRBJ2-5 | 15 | TRBV20-1 | CSASEQGGLRETQYF | TGCAGTGCTAGTGAACAGGGGGGATTAAGAGAGACCCAGTACTTC
. | . | TRBJ1-1 | 15 | TRBV5-1 | CASRGVGFMNTEAFF | TGCGCCAGCAGGGGGGTAGGATTCATGAACACTGAAGCTTTCTTT
TRBD2 | once | TRBJ2-1 | 15 | TRBV7-3 | CASSLIPTSSNEQFF | TGTGCCAGCAGCTTAATACCGACTAGCAGCAATGAGCAGTTCTTC
TRBD2 | few | TRBJ2-1 | 15 | TRBV4-3 | CASSQSFRLAGEQFF | TGCGCCAGCAGCCAAAGCTTCCGACTAGCCGGGGAGCAGTTCTTC
. | . | TRBJ2-1 | 15 | TRBV19 | CASSTGAGTYNEQFF | TGTGCCAGTAGTACGGGGGCTGGGACCTACAATGAGCAGTTCTTC
. | . | TRBJ1-4 | 14 | TRBV5-1 | CASSLAATNEKLFF | TGCGCCAGCAGCTTGGCTGCAACTAATGAAAAACTGTTTTTT
TRBD2 | . | TRBJ2-3 | 14 | TRBV10-3 | CAISGTSGTDTQYF | TGTGCCATCAGTGGCACTAGCGGAACAGATACGCAGTATTTT
. | . | TRBJ2-2 | 16 | TRBV5-1 | CASSLALGDITGELFF | TGCGCCAGCAGCTTGGCCTTAGGAGACATAACCGGGGAGCTGTTTTTT
. | . | TRBJ2-7 | 12 | TRBV7-9 | CASRSGTPEQYF | TGTGCCAGCAGGTCTGGGACTCCCGAGCAGTACTTC
TRBD1 | . | TRBJ1-1 | 14 | TRBV5-1 | CASSLQGASTEAFF | TGCGCCAGCAGCTTACAGGGGGCGAGCACTGAAGCTTTCTTT
TRBD1 | . | TRBJ1-5 | 16 | TRBV3-1/TRBV3-2 | CASSQDWTGANQPQHF | TGTGCCAGCAGCCAAGATTGGACAGGGGCCAATCAGCCCCAGCATTTT
. | . | TRBJ2-2 | 13 | TRBV28 | CASTVVNTGELFF | TGTGCCAGCACTGTGGTGAACACCGGGGAGCTGTTTTTT
. | . | TRBJ1-2 | 14 | TRBV6-2/TRBV6-3 | CASSYSGGDYGYTF | TGTGCCAGCAGTTACTCGGGGGGTGACTATGGCTACACCTTC
. | . | TRBJ1-1 | 13 | TRBV6-5 | CASSWTVNTEAFF | TGTGCCAGCAGTTGGACGGTAAACACTGAAGCTTTCTTT
. | . | TRBJ2-3 | 17 | TRBV19 | CASSMSGVAAQADTQYF | TGTGCCAGTAGTATGTCGGGTGTAGCAGCCCAGGCAGATACGCAGTATTTT
. | . | TRBJ1-4 | 12 | TRBV28 | CASMSTNEKLFF | TGTGCCAGCATGTCAACTAATGAAAAACTGTTTTTT
TRBD1 | . | TRBJ2-3 | 17 | TRBV4-1 | CASSQAERTGAPDTQYF | TGCGCCAGCAGCCAAGCAGAGCGGACAGGGGCACCAGATACGCAGTATTTT
TRBD1 | once | TRBJ2-4 | 17 | TRBV28 | CASSPQGQGLAKNIQYF | TGTGCCAGCAGTCCCCAGGGACAGGGATTAGCCAAAAACATTCAGTACTTC
. | . | TRBJ2-3 | 15 | TRBV7-2 | CASSLVRSMADTQYF | TGTGCCAGCAGCTTAGTTCGTAGCATGGCAGATACGCAGTATTTT
. | . | TRBJ2-2 | 16 | TRBV5-1 | CASSFSGGLDTGELFF | TGCGCCAGCAGCTTCTCAGGGGGGTTGGACACCGGGGAGCTGTTTTTT
. | . | TRBJ2-7 | 13 | TRBV28 | CASIGSSPYEQYF | TGTGCCAGCATCGGGAGTTCCCCCTACGAGCAGTACTTC